Below are 2 T cell receptor beta chains sequenced from a single sample in a study of blood T cell repertoires in COVID-19. TCRdb keeps only in-frame clones here, not all; method: immunoSEQ multiplex PCR. The sample lists 210,000 or so clones; just under 85% were seen once. The material sequenced was peripheral blood. All receptors derive from a woman between 70 and 85 years old with active or convalescent COVID-19.

The gene calls are TRBV5-4 and TRBJ2-1, with 8 bases identical to TRBD2. The CDR3 runs to 16 residues. V shed 4 bases, J shed 6 bases, and the junction held 12 bases outside the gene matches. Germline V gene sequence: CDR1 SGHNT, CDR2 YYREEE (reference sequence). CDR3: CASSLRTSPQGNEQFF. CDR3 DNA sequence: TGTGCCAGCAGCCTCCGGACTAGCCCTCAAGGCAATGAGCAGTTCTTC.

V gene TRBV5-1 combines with J gene TRBJ2-1; TRBD1 matches at 7 bases. There are 21 residues in the CDR3. Germline CDR1 is SGHRS and CDR2 is YFSETQ. Unmatched junction bases numbered 21, after V lost 1 base and J lost 2 bases. The CDR3 protein is CASSLQPSRQGGSPTYNEQFF. CDR3 DNA: TGCGCCAGCAGCTTGCAACCAAGCAGACAGGGCGGAAGCCCTACCTACAATGAGCAGTTCTTC. Supplemented by reference TRBV5-1 and TRBJ2-1, the full variable domain reads KAGVTQTPRYLIKTRGQQVTLSCSPISGHRSVSWYQQTPGQGLQFLFEYFSETQRNKGNFPGRFSGRQFSNSRSEMNVSTLELGDSALYLCASSLQPSRQGGSPTYNEQFFGPGTRLTVL.